Listed below are T cell receptor beta chains from one sample, sequenced in a study of shared clonotypes between healthy human individuals. Some clones are missing from TCRdb's copy, which holds only in-frame ones; the method was immunoSEQ multiplex PCR. The table shows over a million clones, with 75% to 85% occurring only once. Sample: memory CD4+ T cells from PBMCs. These receptors all come from a man aged 18 to 29 in good health. Some clones in this sample may be carry-over from other donors' samples. Both conserved end residues are part of each CDR3. D genes are given only for firm matches. The size field is filled for only some rows; it gives once, few, many or a size class.

J,size,V,D,DNA,CDR3
TRBJ2-7,-,TRBV19,TRBD1,TGTGCCAGTAGCCAGACAGGGGCAACCCTCTACGAGCAGTACTTC,CASSQTGATLYEQYF
TRBJ1-1,-,TRBV2,-,TGTGCCAGCATTCTCCCTGGGTATGAAGCTTTCTTT,CASILPGYEAFF
TRBJ1-1,-,TRBV21-1,-,TGTGCCAGCAAACCTCCCGGGGCCAGTACTGAAGCTTTCTTT,CASKPPGASTEAFF
TRBJ2-3,-,TRBV2,TRBD1,TGTGCCAGCAGTTTGCGAGGACAGGGGGAGTCAGATACGCAGTATTTT,CASSLRGQGESDTQYF
TRBJ2-7,-,TRBV15,-,TGTGCCACCAGCAGAGATCAAAGCTACGAGCAGTACTTC,CATSRDQSYEQYF
TRBJ1-2,many,TRBV2,-,TGTGCCAGCAGCCGGGCGTATGAGAATGGCTACACCTTC,CASSRAYENGYTF
TRBJ2-5,-,TRBV5-4,TRBD1,TGTGCCAGCAGCTTGGGGACAGGGCGAGAGACCCAGTACTTC,CASSLGTGRETQYF
TRBJ2-3,once,TRBV4-3,-,TGCGCCAGCACCAAAGGGGAAATGGAGACAGATACGCAGTATTTT,CASTKGEMETDTQYF
TRBJ1-1,-,TRBV11-1,TRBD1,TGTGCCAGCAGCTTAGGTCACAGGGGGGATACTGAAGCTTTCTTT,CASSLGHRGDTEAFF
TRBJ1-3,-,TRBV30,-,TGTGCCTGGAGTGTAGGCACTGGAAACACCATATATTTT,CAWSVGTGNTIYF
TRBJ2-3,-,TRBV28,TRBD2,TGTGCCAGCAGCCACCAGCGGGAAGGCACAGATACGCAGTATTTT,CASSHQREGTDTQYF
TRBJ2-3,-,TRBV4-2,-,TGTGCCAGCAGCCAAATGCTGTCAGATACGCAGTATTTT,CASSQMLSDTQYF
TRBJ2-5,-,TRBV14,-,TGTGCCAGCAGCCAAGATCCCTCCAGGGTGGAGACCCAGTACTTC,CASSQDPSRVETQYF
TRBJ1-1,-,TRBV7-3,-,TGTGCCAGCAGCCCCGGTGGGGGGAGTAGGACTGAAGCTTTCTTT,CASSPGGGSRTEAFF
TRBJ2-3,-,TRBV30,-,TGTGCCTGGAGTGTACACGGCACAGATACGCAGTATTTT,CAWSVHGTDTQYF
TRBJ2-2,-,TRBV6-1,-,TGTGCCAGCGCCCGGGGTCCGGACACCGGGGAGCTGTTTTTT,CASARGPDTGELFF
TRBJ1-6,-,TRBV30,-,TGTGCCTGGAGACAGGACGGTAGCTCCTATAATTCACCCCTCCACTTT,CAWRQDGSSYNSPLHF
TRBJ2-3,-,TRBV7-2,-,TGTGCCAGCAGCTTTGCGGGGAGTGCAGATACGCAGTATTTT,CASSFAGSADTQYF
TRBJ2-5,-,TRBV19,TRBD1,TGTGCCAGTAGTGATGCGGGACAGGAAGAGACCCAGTACTTC,CASSDAGQEETQYF
TRBJ2-1,-,TRBV27,-,TGTGCCAGCAGACCTAGCCCGACTAGACGGGTTTACAATGAGCAGTTCTTC,CASRPSPTRRVYNEQFF
TRBJ2-3,-,TRBV5-1,-,TGCGCCAGCAGAAGGGTCAGCAGCACAGATACGCAGTATTTT,CASRRVSSTDTQYF
TRBJ2-1,-,TRBV2,TRBD2,TGTGCCACCACTAGGGCTAGCGGTTACAATGAGCAGTTCTTC,CATTRASGYNEQFF
TRBJ2-7,-,TRBV7-2,-,TGTGCCAGCAGTCCGCAGGGGCCTCTCTCCGAGCAGTACTTC,CASSPQGPLSEQYF
TRBJ1-5,once,TRBV27,-,TGTGCCAGCAGTTTATCGGGGGTGGGTCAGCCCCAGCATTTT,CASSLSGVGQPQHF
TRBJ2-2,-,TRBV5-1,TRBD1,TGCGCCAGCAGCCCCGGGACAGCAAACACCGGGGAGCTGTTTTTT,CASSPGTANTGELFF
TRBJ2-5,-,TRBV5-1,TRBD2,TGCGCCAGCAGCTTAAGGACTAGCGGGAGGTCAAAAGAGACCCAGTACTTC,CASSLRTSGRSKETQYF
TRBJ2-1,-,TRBV4-2,-,TGTGCCAGCAGCCAAGAACCGGCGCCTCAGTTCTTC,CASSQEPAPQFF
TRBJ1-3,once,TRBV29-1,-,TGCAGCGTCGGAACGAGGGAAATCTCTGGAAACACCATATATTTT,CSVGTREISGNTIYF
TRBJ2-1,once,TRBV2,-,TGTGCCAGCAGTGACGACTATGCTTCGGATGAGCAGTTCTTC,CASSDDYASDEQFF
TRBJ2-3,-,TRBV9,TRBD2,TGTGCCAGCAGCGGAAGACTAGCGGGCAGCACAGATACGCAGTATTTT,CASSGRLAGSTDTQYF
TRBJ1-3,many,TRBV7-6,-,TGTGCCAGCAGCTTTGACCCAGCTGGAAACACCATATATTTT,CASSFDPAGNTIYF
TRBJ2-1,-,TRBV10-3,TRBD2,TGTGCCATCAGTGAGTCTAGCGGGAGGAATGAGCAGTTCTTC,CAISESSGRNEQFF
TRBJ2-3,-,TRBV11-3,TRBD2,TGTGCCAGCAGCCCCGGACTAGCCCCAGATACGCAGTATTTT,CASSPGLAPDTQYF
TRBJ2-7,-,TRBV13,TRBD1,TGTGCCAGCAGCTTCGGTCAACAGGGGGCTTTTGAGCAGTACTTC,CASSFGQQGAFEQYF
TRBJ2-1,-,TRBV5-4,TRBD2,TGTGCCAGCAGCCGGACTAGCGGCTACAATGAGCAGTTCTTC,CASSRTSGYNEQFF
TRBJ2-7,-,TRBV18,-,TGTGCCAGCTCACGCGTGTCGGCACACGAGCAGTACTTC,CASSRVSAHEQYF
TRBJ1-2,-,TRBV11-2,-,TGTGCCAGCAGCTTAGCGGGCGCAAGGGTCTACTATGGCTACACCTTC,CASSLAGARVYYGYTF
TRBJ1-2,-,TRBV27,-,TGTGCCAGCAGTTTAGGTTGGGGTTATGGCTACACCTTC,CASSLGWGYGYTF
TRBJ1-2,-,TRBV2,-,TGTGCCAGCAGCACGGACAGTAACTATGGCTACACCTTC,CASSTDSNYGYTF
TRBJ2-1,-,TRBV2,TRBD2,TGTGCCAGCAGTGAAGAGAAGGTAGCGGGAGCTGTGTACAATGAGCAGTTCTTC,CASSEEKVAGAVYNEQFF
TRBJ1-5,once,TRBV18,TRBD1,TGTGCCAGCTCTGACGGGACAGGGGGGAATCAGCCCCAGCATTTT,CASSDGTGGNQPQHF
TRBJ1-3,-,TRBV10-3,-,TGTGCCATCAGTGAGGCAAGGGGGACCATATATTTT,CAISEARGTIYF
TRBJ1-4,-,TRBV27,-,TGTGCCAGCCGGCAACGGGACGAAAAACTGTTTTTT,CASRQRDEKLFF
TRBJ1-3,-,TRBV6-1,-,TGTGCCAGCCGGGCCAGCTTTTCTGGAAACACCATATATTTT,CASRASFSGNTIYF
TRBJ1-2,-,TRBV21-1,-,TGTGCCAGCAGCTTAGACAAGGTCTATGGCTACACCTTC,CASSLDKVYGYTF
TRBJ2-7,-,TRBV10-1,TRBD1,TGCGCCACCAGGGGGTCTTTCTACGAGCAGTACTTC,CATRGSFYEQYF
TRBJ2-1,-,TRBV5-1,TRBD2,TGCGCCAGCAGCTTGGGCCTAGCGGGAGGGTCTATAGATGAGCAGTTCTTC,CASSLGLAGGSIDEQFF
TRBJ2-4,-,TRBV28,-,TGTGCCACCCAGTCCTCCCTAGCCAAAAACATTCAGTACTTC,CATQSSLAKNIQYF
TRBJ1-1,once,TRBV30,-,TGTGCCTGGAGCGCCTGGGGGGGGGAGAACACTGAAGCTTTCTTT,CAWSAWGGENTEAFF
TRBJ2-7,-,TRBV19,-,TGTGCCAGTAAAGGGACACCCTCCTACGAGCAGTACTTC,CASKGTPSYEQYF
TRBJ2-7,-,TRBV15,TRBD1,TGTGCCACCTCTCAGGGGGCATCCGCCGAGCAGTACTTC,CATSQGASAEQYF
TRBJ1-1,few,TRBV18,-,TGTGCCAGCTCACCACCGGTCAGCATGAACACTGAAGCTTTCTTT,CASSPPVSMNTEAFF
TRBJ2-1,-,TRBV11-2,TRBD2,TGTGCCAGCAGGCCACTAGCGGGAGGTGTCAATGAGCAGTTCTTC,CASRPLAGGVNEQFF